The rows below give T cell receptor beta chains drawn from one sample of a study of T cell responses to AZD1222 COVID-19 vaccine. Repertoires were generated with immunoSEQ multiplex PCR, while TCRdb's copy carries only in-frame clones and drops some. The repertoire holds about 140,000 clones, with approximately 84% as singletons. Sequenced here: peripheral blood, sampled on day 0 of AZD1222 vaccination. The receptors shown here come from an adult in good health. The CDR3 runs from the conserved cysteine through the conserved F or W. A D gene is named only where the DNA matches it firmly. The size field is filled for only some rows; it gives once, few, many or a size class.

NA,TRBJ1-3,TRBV2,NA,CASSDYFGGSGNTIYF,TGTGCCAGCAGTGACTATTTCGGGGGCTCTGGAAACACCATATATTTT
TRBD1,TRBJ1-3,TRBV5-4,NA,CASSFDRVMNTIYF,TGTGCCAGCAGCTTCGACAGGGTTATGAACACCATATATTTT
NA,TRBJ1-1,TRBV7-3,NA,CASSVQGGTEAFF,TGTGCCAGCAGCGTACAGGGAGGGACTGAAGCTTTCTTT
NA,TRBJ1-1,TRBV5-1,NA,CASSLGKTNTEAFF,TGCGCCAGCAGCTTGGGCAAGACGAACACTGAAGCTTTCTTT
NA,TRBJ1-6,TRBV5-4,NA,CASSLPQGYNSPLHF,TGTGCCAGCAGCTTACCACAGGGTTATAATTCACCCCTCCACTTT
NA,TRBJ2-5,TRBV19,NA,CASSMGHQETQYF,TGTGCCAGTAGTATGGGACACCAAGAGACCCAGTACTTC
NA,TRBJ2-7,TRBV9,NA,CASSVGDPVYEQYF,TGTGCCAGCAGCGTAGGGGACCCAGTCTACGAGCAGTACTTC
NA,TRBJ1-5,TRBV6-8,few,CASTRGEYRQPQHF,TGTGCCAGCACCCGGGGAGAGTACCGTCAGCCCCAGCATTTT
NA,TRBJ1-5,TRBV19,NA,CASSMGGASNQPQHF,TGTGCCAGTAGTATGGGAGGGGCGAGCAATCAGCCCCAGCATTTT
TRBD2,TRBJ2-2,TRBV11-3,NA,CASSLLAGGNTGELFF,TGTGCCAGCAGCTTACTAGCGGGGGGGAACACCGGGGAGCTGTTTTTT
NA,TRBJ1-5,TRBV2,NA,CASAYGTNSNQPQHF,TGTGCCAGTGCTTACGGGACAAATAGCAATCAGCCCCAGCATTTT
NA,TRBJ1-2,TRBV7-8,NA,CASSLGGARYGYTF,TGTGCCAGCAGCTTAGGGGGGGCACGATATGGCTACACCTTC
NA,TRBJ2-7,TRBV5-1,NA,CASSNQGQNYEQYF,TGCGCCAGCAGCAACCAAGGACAGAATTACGAGCAGTACTTC
TRBD1,TRBJ1-6,TRBV27,NA,CASSPQGQGSPLHF,TGTGCCAGCAGTCCCCAGGGACAGGGTTCACCCCTCCACTTT
TRBD1,TRBJ1-1,TRBV18,NA,CASSPRGTGGAEGTEAFF,TGTGCCAGCTCACCACGTGGGACAGGGGGCGCAGAGGGCACTGAAGCTTTCTTT
NA,TRBJ1-5,TRBV3-1/TRBV3-2,NA,CASSQEQGQPQHF,TGTGCCAGCAGCCAAGAACAAGGACAGCCCCAGCATTTT
NA,TRBJ1-5,TRBV19,NA,CASSMSPEPTNQPQHF,TGTGCCAGTAGTATGAGCCCCGAGCCAACAAATCAGCCCCAGCATTTT
NA,TRBJ1-2,TRBV3-1/TRBV3-2,NA,CASSQDIRGYTF,TGTGCCAGCAGCCAAGATATAAGAGGCTACACCTTC
TRBD1,TRBJ1-6,TRBV28,once,CASSLGQSKHSPLHF,TGTGCCAGCAGTTTGGGACAGTCGAAGCATTCACCCCTCCACTTT
NA,TRBJ2-2,TRBV4-2,few,CASSQDPAGPINTGELFF,TGTGCCAGCAGCCAAGATCCCGCAGGACCTATTAACACCGGGGAGCTGTTTTTT
NA,TRBJ1-6,TRBV30,NA,CAWTAGGALYNSPLHF,TGTGCCTGGACAGCTGGGGGGGCCCTCTATAATTCACCCCTCCACTTT
NA,TRBJ1-1,TRBV4-2,few,CASSQGGQQSTEAFF,TGTGCCAGCAGCCAAGGGGGACAACAGAGTACTGAAGCTTTCTTT
NA,TRBJ2-5,TRBV19,NA,CASSIKPQETQYF,TGTGCCAGTAGTATTAAACCCCAAGAGACCCAGTACTTC
TRBD1,TRBJ2-5,TRBV9,NA,CASSALTGGETQYF,TGTGCCAGCAGCGCCTTAACAGGGGGAGAGACCCAGTACTTC
NA,TRBJ1-1,TRBV19,NA,CASSIFGRGNTEAFF,TGTGCCAGTAGTATATTCGGCAGGGGGAACACTGAAGCTTTCTTT
NA,TRBJ2-7,TRBV11-2,once,CASMDEQYF,TGTGCCAGCATGGACGAGCAGTACTTC
NA,TRBJ1-3,TRBV19,NA,CASSPGFGNTIYF,TGTGCCAGTAGTCCCGGATTTGGAAACACCATATATTTT
TRBD2,TRBJ2-7,TRBV5-5,few,CASSPGGYEQYF,TGTGCCAGCAGCCCGGGGGGTTACGAGCAGTACTTC
NA,TRBJ2-3,TRBV7-2,NA,CASSLGTEDTQYF,TGTGCCAGCAGCTTAGGGACCGAAGATACGCAGTATTTT
TRBD1,TRBJ2-1,TRBV24-1,NA,CATSGVPRDRGGNEQFF,TGTGCCACCAGTGGTGTCCCGCGGGACAGGGGAGGAAATGAGCAGTTCTTC
NA,TRBJ1-2,TRBV5-1,NA,CASSLVGVRDGYTF,TGCGCCAGCAGCTTGGTGGGGGTTCGGGATGGCTACACCTTC
NA,TRBJ1-6,TRBV6-5,few,CASSYSGDVTSPLHF,TGTGCCAGCAGTTACTCGGGGGACGTTACTTCACCCCTCCACTTT
NA,TRBJ1-1,TRBV4-1,NA,CASSQDRTREWNTEAFF,TGCGCCAGCAGCCAAGATAGGACACGGGAGTGGAACACTGAAGCTTTCTTT
NA,TRBJ1-5,TRBV19,NA,CASSMGKRQPQHF,TGTGCCAGTAGTATGGGGAAGAGACAGCCCCAGCATTTT
NA,TRBJ1-5,TRBV6-5,NA,CASSLERASQPQHF,TGTGCCAGCAGCCTTGAGAGAGCCAGTCAGCCCCAGCATTTT
NA,TRBJ1-6,TRBV6-5,NA,CASSYSRSEPVLHF,TGTGCCAGCAGTTACTCAAGATCTGAGCCGGTCCTCCACTTT
NA,TRBJ1-1,TRBV9,NA,CASSATVNTEAFF,TGTGCCAGCAGCGCGACGGTGAACACTGAAGCTTTCTTT
NA,TRBJ2-7,TRBV6-5,NA,CASSQGSTYEQYF,TGTGCCAGCAGCCAGGGCTCGACCTACGAGCAGTACTTC
NA,TRBJ2-1,TRBV30,NA,CAGGNAYNEQFF,TGTGCCGGGGGAAATGCCTACAATGAGCAGTTCTTC
NA,TRBJ1-1,TRBV29-1,NA,CSVEGTEAFF,TGCAGCGTTGAGGGCACTGAAGCTTTCTTT
TRBD2,TRBJ2-1,TRBV5-1,NA,CASTQIAGGTDEQFF,TGCGCCAGCACCCAAATAGCGGGGGGGACCGATGAGCAGTTCTTC
NA,TRBJ2-7,TRBV6-5,NA,CASRSTGKGEQYF,TGTGCCAGCAGGAGTACAGGGAAAGGCGAGCAGTACTTC
NA,TRBJ2-2,TRBV27,NA,CASTRVADLTGELFF,TGTGCCAGTACCCGGGTAGCGGACCTCACCGGGGAGCTGTTTTTT